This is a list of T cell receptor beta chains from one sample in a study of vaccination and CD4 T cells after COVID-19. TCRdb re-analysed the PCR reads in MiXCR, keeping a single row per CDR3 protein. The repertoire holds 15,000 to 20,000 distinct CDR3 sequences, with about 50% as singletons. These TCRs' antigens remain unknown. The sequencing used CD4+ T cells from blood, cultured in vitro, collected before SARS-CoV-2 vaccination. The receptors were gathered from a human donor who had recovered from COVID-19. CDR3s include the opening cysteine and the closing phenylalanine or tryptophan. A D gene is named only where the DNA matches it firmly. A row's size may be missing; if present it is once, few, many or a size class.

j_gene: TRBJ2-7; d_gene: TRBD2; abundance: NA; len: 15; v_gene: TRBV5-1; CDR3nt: TGCGCCAGCAGCTTGGTTGGGACTAGCGGGACAGAGCAGTACTTC; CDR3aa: CASSLVGTSGTEQYF
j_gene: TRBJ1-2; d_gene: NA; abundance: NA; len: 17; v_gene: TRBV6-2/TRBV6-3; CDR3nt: TGTGCCAGCAGTGTGGGAGCAGGTTTGCGGAGGGACTATGGCTACACCTTC; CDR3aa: CASSVGAGLRRDYGYTF
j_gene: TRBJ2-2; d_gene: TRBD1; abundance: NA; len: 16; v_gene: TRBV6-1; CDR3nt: TGTGCCAGCAGTCGAAGACAGGGGCTGGGCACCGGGGAGCTGTTTTTT; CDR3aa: CASSRRQGLGTGELFF
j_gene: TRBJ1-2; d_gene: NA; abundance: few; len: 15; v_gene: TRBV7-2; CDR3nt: TGTGCCAGCAGCTTATGGCCCAGGGGAGGCGATGGCTACACCTTC; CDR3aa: CASSLWPRGGDGYTF
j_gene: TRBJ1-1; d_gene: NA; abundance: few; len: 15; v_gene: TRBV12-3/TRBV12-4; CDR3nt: TGTGCCAGCACACCTTCTTCGAGGGGTGTCACTGAAGCTTTCTTT; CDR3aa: CASTPSSRGVTEAFF
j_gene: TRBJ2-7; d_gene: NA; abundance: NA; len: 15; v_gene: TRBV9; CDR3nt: TGTGCCAGCAGCTCCCAGGCCGGGAGCCTTTACGAGCAGTACTTC; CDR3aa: CASSSQAGSLYEQYF
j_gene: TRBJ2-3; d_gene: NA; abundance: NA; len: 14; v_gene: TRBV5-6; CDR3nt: TGTGCCAGCAGTTTAACCCCTAGCACAGATACGCAGTATTTT; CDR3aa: CASSLTPSTDTQYF
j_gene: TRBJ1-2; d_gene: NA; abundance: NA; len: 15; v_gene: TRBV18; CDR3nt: TGTGCCAGCTCACCTGGGACGGGTGGGGACTATGGCTACACCTTC; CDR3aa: CASSPGTGGDYGYTF
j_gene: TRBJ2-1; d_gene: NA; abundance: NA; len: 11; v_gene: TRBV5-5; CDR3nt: TGTGCCAGCAGCGTGGCCGATGAGCAGTTCTTC; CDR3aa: CASSVADEQFF
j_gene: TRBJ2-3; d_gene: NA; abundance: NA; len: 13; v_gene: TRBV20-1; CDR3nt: TGCAGGGGTTTTCCTTCTAGCACAGATACGCAGTATTTT; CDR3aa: CRGFPSSTDTQYF
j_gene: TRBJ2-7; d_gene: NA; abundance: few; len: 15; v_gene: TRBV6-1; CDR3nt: TGTGCCAGCAGTGAAGCTCAGGGAGGTATTGGCGAGCAGTACTTC; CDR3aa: CASSEAQGGIGEQYF
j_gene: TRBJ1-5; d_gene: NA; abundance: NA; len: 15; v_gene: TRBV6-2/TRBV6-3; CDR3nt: TGTGCCAGCAGTTACTCGGGGGGGTTCGGGCAGCCCCAGCATTTT; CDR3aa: CASSYSGGFGQPQHF
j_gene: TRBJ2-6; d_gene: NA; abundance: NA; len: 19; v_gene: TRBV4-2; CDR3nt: TGTGCCAGCAGCCAGGACGATCCGCGGACTACCTCTGGGGCCAACGTCCTGACTTTC; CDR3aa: CASSQDDPRTTSGANVLTF
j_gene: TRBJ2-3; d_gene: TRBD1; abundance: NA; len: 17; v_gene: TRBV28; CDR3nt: TGTGCCAGCAGTTGGAGCGAGTTAGCAGGGGGACCAGATACGCAGTATTTT; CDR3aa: CASSWSELAGGPDTQYF
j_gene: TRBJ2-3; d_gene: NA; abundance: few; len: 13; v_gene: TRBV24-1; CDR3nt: TGTGCCACCAGCGACGACAGCACAGATACGCAGTATTTT; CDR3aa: CATSDDSTDTQYF
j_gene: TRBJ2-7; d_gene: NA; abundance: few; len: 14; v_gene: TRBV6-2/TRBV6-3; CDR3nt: TGTGCCAGCAGTTACCCATCCCCCTCCCACGAGCAGTACTTC; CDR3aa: CASSYPSPSHEQYF
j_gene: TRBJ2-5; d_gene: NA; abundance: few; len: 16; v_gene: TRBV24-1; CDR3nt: TGTGCCACCAGTGACCGTCGTCTAGCCCCAAAAGAGACCCAGTACTTC; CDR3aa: CATSDRRLAPKETQYF